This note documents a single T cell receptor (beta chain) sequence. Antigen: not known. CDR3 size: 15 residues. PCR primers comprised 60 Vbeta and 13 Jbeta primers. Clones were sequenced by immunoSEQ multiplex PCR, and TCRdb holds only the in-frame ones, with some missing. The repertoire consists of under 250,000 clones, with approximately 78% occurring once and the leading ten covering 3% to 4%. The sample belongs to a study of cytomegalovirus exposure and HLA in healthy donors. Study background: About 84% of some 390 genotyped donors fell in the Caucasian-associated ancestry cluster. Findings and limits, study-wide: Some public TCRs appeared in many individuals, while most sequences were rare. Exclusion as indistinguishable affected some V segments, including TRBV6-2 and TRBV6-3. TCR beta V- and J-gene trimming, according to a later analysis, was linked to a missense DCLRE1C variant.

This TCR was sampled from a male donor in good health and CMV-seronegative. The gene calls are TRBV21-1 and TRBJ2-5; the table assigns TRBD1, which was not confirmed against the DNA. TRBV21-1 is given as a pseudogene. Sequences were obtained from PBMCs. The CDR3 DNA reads TGTGCCAGCAGTAGTTCTAGGACAGACCAAGAGACCCAGTACTTC. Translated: CASSSSRTDQETQYF.